What follows are 8 T cell receptor beta chains derived from one specimen sequenced in a study of radiotherapy plus CTLA-4 blockade in lung cancer. Clones were read by immunoSEQ multiplex PCR, and TCRdb kept only the in-frame ones, dropping some. The profile shows about 45,000 clones, 63% of them singletons. The specimen was peripheral blood, collected from a patient treated with radiotherapy plus ipilimumab. The source is a human donor with non-small cell lung cancer who had a partial response to radiotherapy plus ipilimumab.

The V and J genes are TRBV11-2 and TRBJ1-2, with D possibly TRBD1 on 5 matching bases. The germline V and J ends were trimmed by 2 bases and 7 bases, with 14 bases remaining between them. Germline CDR1 and CDR2: SGHAT and FQNNGV. This CDR3 has 14 amino acids. The CDR3 DNA is TGTGCCAGCAGCTTAATAAGGGATAGGGGTGGCTACACCTTC. Amino acid sequence: CASSLIRDRGGYTF.

V and J are TRBV7-2 and TRBJ2-5, with D possibly TRBD1 on 5 matching bases. Germline V gene lookup returns CDR1 SGHTA and CDR2 FQGNSA. V shed 4 bases and J shed 7 bases, with 16 bases lying between them. CDR3 length: 14 amino acids. CDR3 amino acids: CASSSWGTVVTQYF. CDR3 bases: TGTGCCAGCAGCTCCTGGGGCACAGTAGTGACCCAGTACTTC.

The V call is TRBV4-3, the J call TRBJ1-6, with TRBD1 as a possible D gene (6 bases). V was shortened by 1 base and J by 7 bases, with 14 bases between the two germline ends. Germline assignment: CDR1 LGHNA and CDR2 YSLEER. The length of the CDR3 is 16 residues. The CDR3 spells CASSQGYRVGNSPLHF. The CDR3 nucleotides are TGCGCCAGCAGCCAAGGGTACAGGGTTGGAAATTCACCCCTCCACTTT.

This clone was counted a single time. This rearrangement joins TRBV6-6 to TRBJ2-2; D not resolved. The CDR3 has 13 amino acids. Germline-derived CDR1 and CDR2 are MNHNY and SVGAGI (reference sequence). Trimming stripped 7 bases from V and 2 bases from J, with 8 bases between. The CDR3 is CASTNSNTGELFF. CDR3 in DNA: TGTGCCAGCACCAACTCTAACACCGGGGAGCTGTTTTTT.

This clone was counted a few times. The rearrangement links TRBV6-1 to TRBJ2-5; a possible D gene is TRBD2 (5 bases). The end of the DNA fits TRBJ2-7 better, so the J call may be wrong. This CDR3 spans 11 amino acids. The germline V gene encodes CDR1 MNHNS and CDR2 SASEGT. CDR3 nucleotide sequence: TGTGCCAGCAGGGACTTGTACGAGCAGTACTTC. Amino acid sequence: CASRDLYEQYF.

In its sample, this clone was seen a few times. V and J are TRBV19 and TRBJ1-5; 7 positions match TRBD1. This CDR3 has 14 amino acids. V dropped 7 bases and J dropped 6; count of bases not matched to a gene: 9. Germline V gene data show CDR1 as LNHDA and CDR2 as SQIVND (reference sequence). The CDR3 DNA follows: TGTGCCAGTACTAGGCAGGGGGGCGGTCAGCCCCAGCATTTT. Residues: CASTRQGGGQPQHF.

The genes are TRBV29-1 and TRBJ2-2, with D perhaps TRBD1 (6 bases). Deletions cut 7 bases from V and 4 bases from J, with 22 bases between. Germline V gene lookup returns CDR1 SQVTM and CDR2 ANQGSEA. The CDR3 is made up of 16 amino acids. This CDR3 is CSACFRTERGTGELFF. CDR3 in DNA: TGCAGCGCCTGTTTTCGGACAGAGCGAGGCACCGGGGAGCTGTTTTTT.

The sample holds a few counts of this clone. This rearrangement joins TRBV7-9 to TRBJ2-7; 10 bases align to TRBD1. The V and J ends lost 1 base and 2 bases, in that order; junction bases with no gene match: 8. Germline V gene lookup returns CDR1 SEHNR and CDR2 FQNEAQ (reference sequence). The length of the CDR3 is 17 residues. As DNA, the CDR3 is TGTGCCAGCAGCTTAGTTTCTGGTGGGACAGGGGCCTACGAGCAGTACTTC. The encoded protein is CASSLVSGGTGAYEQYF.